The rows below give T cell receptor beta chains drawn from one sample of a study of blood T cell repertoires in COVID-19. Generated by immunoSEQ multiplex PCR, the TCRdb table keeps only in-frame clones and is missing some. The sample holds around 190,000 clones, less than 90% seen once. Source material: PBMCs or T cells enriched from blood (not recorded which). The receptors come from a woman aged 25-40 years who had been exposed to COVID-19. Each CDR3 is given with its conserved first and last residue. D genes are given only for firm matches. Rows may omit the clone size; those that give it use once, few, many or a size class.

TRBV5-1	-	-	TRBJ2-1	TGCGCCAGCAGCTTGGTGGACAATTCCTACAATGAGCAGTTCTTC	CASSLVDNSYNEQFF
TRBV4-1	few	TRBD2	TRBJ2-5	TGCGCCAGCAGCCCCCGGTGGGGAGGGCTAGGGGAGACCCAGTACTTC	CASSPRWGGLGETQYF
TRBV30	-	-	TRBJ1-1	TGTGCCTGGAGTCGATTAGATCTGATGAACACTGAAGCTTTCTTT	CAWSRLDLMNTEAFF
TRBV20-1	once	-	TRBJ1-2	TGCAGTGCTAGAGATTACAGGGGCTACACCTTC	CSARDYRGYTF
TRBV2	once	TRBD1	TRBJ1-2	TGTGCCAGCAGTGCCGGGACAGGGGGCGGCTATGGCTACACCTTC	CASSAGTGGGYGYTF
TRBV12-3/TRBV12-4	-	-	TRBJ2-1	TGTGCCAGCACCCCTGTTGGGCACAATGAGCAGTTCTTC	CASTPVGHNEQFF
TRBV7-2	-	-	TRBJ2-2	TGTGCCAGCAGCTCATCAGGGTGGGGTTTATCGACCGGGGAGCTGTTTTTT	CASSSSGWGLSTGELFF
TRBV11-2	-	-	TRBJ1-1	TGTGCCAGCACCATTTTGAAGAGCAGACAAATGAACACTGAAGCTTTCTTT	CASTILKSRQMNTEAFF
TRBV27	-	TRBD2	TRBJ2-7	TGTGCCAGCAGCCTACTCGGGGGGGTCTCCTCCTACGAGCAGTACTTC	CASSLLGGVSSYEQYF
TRBV29-1	-	-	TRBJ1-2	TGCAGCGTTGTAGGGGTCGGGCCTAAGGGGAACTATGGCTACACCTTC	CSVVGVGPKGNYGYTF
TRBV19	-	-	TRBJ1-3	TGTGCCAGTAGTATACGGGGTCTGGACACCATATATTTT	CASSIRGLDTIYF
TRBV19	-	TRBD2	TRBJ2-1	TGTGCCAGTAGTATGGGCGGGGGTTACAATGAGCAGTTCTTC	CASSMGGGYNEQFF
TRBV18	-	-	TRBJ1-2	TGTGCCAGCTCGCCCGGGGAGTTCCGTGGCTACACCTTC	CASSPGEFRGYTF
TRBV7-2	-	TRBD1	TRBJ1-5	TGTGCCAGCAGCAAAGCCGAGGACAGGTCTATCACGCCCCAGCATTTT	CASSKAEDRSITPQHF
TRBV5-8	once	-	TRBJ1-2	TGTGCCAGCAGCTTTGCCCCGAGGGAGTTCTATGGCTACACCTTC	CASSFAPREFYGYTF
TRBV19	-	TRBD2	TRBJ2-5	TGTGCCACCGCTAGCGGAGTCCTTTTAGAGACCCAGTACTTC	CATASGVLLETQYF